This T cell receptor (beta chain) appears in the sequencing data of a study of shared clonotypes between healthy human individuals. The repertoire was sequenced with immunoSEQ multiplex PCR; TCRdb's copy has only in-frame clones and lacks some. The sample includes more than 900,000 clones, around 78% of them seen just once. Study-wide results and limits: Represented diversity (both genetic and exposure-history) was limited by the small number of donors. Estimated clonotype richness was generally higher in naive than memory subsets.

With respect to this clone: Its antigen is not known.

Deletions cut 8 bases from V and 3 bases from J, with 14 bases between. CDR1 SQVTM and CDR2 ANQGSEA come from the germline V gene. CDR3 size: 13 residues. This TCR was recovered from a man in his late teens or twenties in good health. Some clones in this sample may be carry-over from other donors' samples. The sequencing sample was made of memory CD4+ T cells from PBMCs. The sample's subset: CD45RA-negative fraction. The chain recombines TRBV29-1 with TRBJ1-5; D is possibly TRBD1 (6 bases). The CDR3 spells CSFIGQINQPQHF. CDR3 in DNA: TGCAGCTTCATCGGACAGATCAATCAGCCCCAGCATTTT.